The following is a TCR beta chain sequence with its context. The data derive from a study of CD8 T cell repertoires and HIV-1 epitope variants. Profiled with immunoSEQ multiplex PCR; TCRdb holds only in-frame clones, not every one. The sample records approximately 90,000 clones, approximately 70% being singletons. CDR3 size: 15 residues. The V gene's germline CDR1 is MDHEN and CDR2 SYDVKM. The V end lost 7 bases, the J end lost 0 bases, and 10 bases lay between the germline ends. Sequenced material: uncultured baseline CD8+ T cells from peripheral blood mononuclear cells (PBMCs). This TCR came from a male donor with HIV. The chain couples TRBV28 to TRBJ2-6; unclear D gene. In nucleotides, the CDR3 is TGTGCCAGCATGATCGGATCCTCTGGGGCCAACGTCCTGACTTTC. As protein: CASMIGSSGANVLTF.